A selection of T cell receptor beta chains follows, all from one sample in a study of shared clonotypes between healthy human individuals. Assay: immunoSEQ multiplex PCR; the TCRdb copy retains only in-frame clones and omits some. The sample lists over a million clones, around 95% seen once, with roughly 1.2% in the top ten. Sample: naive CD4+ T cells sorted from blood. The receptors were sampled from a man in his thirties or forties in good health. Both conserved end residues are part of each CDR3. The D gene is left open where the match is weak. Some rows mark clone size as missing; the rest say once, few, many or name a class of expanded clone.

j_call d_call v_call clone_size cdr3_nt cdr3_aa
TRBJ2-2 - TRBV7-9 - TGTGCCAGCAGCTTTGAAGGCAGGTCGGTCGGGGAGCTGTTTTTT CASSFEGRSVGELFF
TRBJ2-5 - TRBV2 - TGTGCCAGCAGTGAAGCGCGGGGACAAGCGGAGACCCAGTACTTC CASSEARGQAETQYF
TRBJ1-1 - TRBV20-1 few TGCAGTGCTAGAGACCGTATGAGGTCCTTCTTT CSARDRMRSFF
TRBJ1-2 TRBD1 TRBV7-9 - TGTGCCAGCAGCGGAAGGGCGACAGGGGCGTATGGCTACACCTTC CASSGRATGAYGYTF
TRBJ1-4 TRBD1 TRBV5-1 - TGCGCCAGCAGCGGGGACAGTCTAAATGAAAAACTGTTTTTT CASSGDSLNEKLFF
TRBJ2-5 - TRBV7-9 - TGTGCCAGCAGACGGGACCCGGGGGAGACCCAGTACTTC CASRRDPGETQYF
TRBJ2-2 - TRBV7-3 - TGTGCCAGTAAAAGGGCGGTGAACACCGGGGAGCTGTTTTTT CASKRAVNTGELFF
TRBJ1-2 - TRBV28 - TGTGCCAGCAGTTCCCCACCGGCTAACTATGGCTACACCTTC CASSSPPANYGYTF
TRBJ1-5 - TRBV19 - TGTGCCAGTAGTATTATCCGAGGAAGGGGGAGCGGCCAGCCCCAGCATTTT CASSIIRGRGSGQPQHF
TRBJ2-5 TRBD2 TRBV5-1 - TGCGCCAGCAGGTTGGGGACCTCTGGCGGGAGAGAGACCCAGTACTTC CASRLGTSGGRETQYF
TRBJ2-2 - TRBV6-5 - TGTGCCAGCAGTTACTTTCCGGCGAACACCGGGGAGCTGTTTTTT CASSYFPANTGELFF
TRBJ2-7 - TRBV6-5 - TGTGCCAGCAGCAACGGGTGGGACGAGCAGTACTTC CASSNGWDEQYF
TRBJ2-5 TRBD2 TRBV5-1 - TGCGCCAGCAGCTTGGGGGTAGCGGGAGTGTTAGAGACCCAGTACTTC CASSLGVAGVLETQYF
TRBJ2-7 TRBD2 TRBV27 - TGTGCCAGCAGTTTAGCGGGACTAGCGGGAGAAATCTACGAGCAGTACTTC CASSLAGLAGEIYEQYF
TRBJ1-1 - TRBV6-1 - TGTGCCAGCAGTGAAGAAGCAGGGGCGGTGGCTTTCTTT CASSEEAGAVAFF
TRBJ2-3 TRBD2 TRBV4-1 - TGCGCCAGCAGCCAAGATCGGCTAGCGGGAGGGCGGGCAGATACGCAGTATTTT CASSQDRLAGGRADTQYF
TRBJ2-3 - TRBV19 - TGTGCCAGTAGTATAGGTCCAGGAAACACAGATACGCAGTATTTT CASSIGPGNTDTQYF
TRBJ2-5 - TRBV4-1 - TGCGCCAGCAGCCAAGGGGACGAACAAGAGACCCAGTACTTC CASSQGDEQETQYF
TRBJ2-1 - TRBV28 once TGTGCCAGCAACCTGGACACGAAGCAGTTCTTC CASNLDTKQFF
TRBJ1-2 - TRBV9 - TGTGCCAGCAGCGTAGTTTCGGGGGGACATACCTATGGCTACACCTTC CASSVVSGGHTYGYTF
TRBJ2-7 - TRBV28 - TGTGCCAGCAGTTTCCCAACGGCCGGTGGGCCCCGGGCCTACGAGCAGTACTTC CASSFPTAGGPRAYEQYF
TRBJ1-4 TRBD1 TRBV9 - TGTGCCAGCAGCGTGGGACAGGGGATTAGTGAAAAACTGTTTTTT CASSVGQGISEKLFF
TRBJ2-1 TRBD2 TRBV13 once TGTGCCAGCAGCTTTAGTGTACTAGCGGGACCCAATGAGCAGTTCTTC CASSFSVLAGPNEQFF
TRBJ2-7 TRBD1 TRBV6-5 - TGTGCCAGCAGTTACACGGGGGACAGGGAATACTTC CASSYTGDREYF
TRBJ2-1 - TRBV7-6 once TGTGCCAGCAGCTCCCTGCCGGGAGTAGATTACAATGAGCAGTTCTTC CASSSLPGVDYNEQFF
TRBJ2-5 - TRBV28 - TGTGCCAGCAGCACCCTCACAGAGACCCAGTACTTC CASSTLTETQYF
TRBJ1-4 - TRBV6-1 - TGTGCCAGCCGGTTGGGGACTGCTAATGAAAAACTGTTTTTT CASRLGTANEKLFF
TRBJ2-2 - TRBV28 - TGTGCCAGCAGTTCATCAGAGCACCCGGAGCTGTTTTTT CASSSSEHPELFF
TRBJ2-5 - TRBV29-1 - TGCAGCGTTGTCCTCAGGGCCCAAGAGACCCAGTACTTC CSVVLRAQETQYF
TRBJ1-2 - TRBV14 - TGTGCCAGCAGCCAAAAGATGAACTATGGCTACACCTTC CASSQKMNYGYTF